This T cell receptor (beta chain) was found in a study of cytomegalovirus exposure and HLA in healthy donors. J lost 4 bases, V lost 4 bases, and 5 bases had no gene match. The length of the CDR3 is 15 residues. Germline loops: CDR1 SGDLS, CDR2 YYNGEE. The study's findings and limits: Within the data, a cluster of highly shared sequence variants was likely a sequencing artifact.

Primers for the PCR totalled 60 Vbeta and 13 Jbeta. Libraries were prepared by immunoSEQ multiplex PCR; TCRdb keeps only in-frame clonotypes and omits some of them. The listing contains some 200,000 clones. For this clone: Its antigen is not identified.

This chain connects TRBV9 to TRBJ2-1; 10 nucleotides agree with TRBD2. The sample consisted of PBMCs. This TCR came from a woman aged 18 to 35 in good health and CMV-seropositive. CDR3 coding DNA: TGTGCCAGCAGCTCCCCGACTAGCGGGTACAATGAGCAGTTCTTC. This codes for CASSSPTSGYNEQFF.